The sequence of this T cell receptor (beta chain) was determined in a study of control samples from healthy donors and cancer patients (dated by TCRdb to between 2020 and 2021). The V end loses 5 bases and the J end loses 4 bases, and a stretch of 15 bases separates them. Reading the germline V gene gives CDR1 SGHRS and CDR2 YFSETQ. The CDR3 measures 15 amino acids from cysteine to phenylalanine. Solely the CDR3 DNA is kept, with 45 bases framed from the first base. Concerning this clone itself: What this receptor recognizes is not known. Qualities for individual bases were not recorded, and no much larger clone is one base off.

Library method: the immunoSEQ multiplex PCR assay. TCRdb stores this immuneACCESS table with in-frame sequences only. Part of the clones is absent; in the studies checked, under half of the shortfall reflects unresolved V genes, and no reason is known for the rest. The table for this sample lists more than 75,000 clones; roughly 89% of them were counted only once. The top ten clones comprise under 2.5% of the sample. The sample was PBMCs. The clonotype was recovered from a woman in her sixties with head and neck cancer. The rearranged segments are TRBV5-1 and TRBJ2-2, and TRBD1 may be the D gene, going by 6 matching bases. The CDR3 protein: CASRGGVGITGELFF. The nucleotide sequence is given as TGCGCCAGCAGAGGGGGAGTAGGTATCACCGGGGAGCTGTTTTTT.